A single sample gave rise to the 29 T cell receptor beta chains below, sequenced in a study of cytomegalovirus exposure and HLA in healthy donors. PCR used 60 Vbeta primers and 13 Jbeta primers. The table came from immunoSEQ multiplex PCR; TCRdb's copy has only in-frame clones and leaves some out. Of around 83,000 clones listed, just under 80% are singletons. Source material: PBMCs. Receptor source: a male donor in good health and CMV-seropositive.

This chain joins TRBV5-4 and TRBJ2-2; 8 bases align to TRBD2. The CDR3 loop spans 16 amino acids. With 2 bases clipped from V and 6 bases from J, the junction kept 9 bases outside the gene matches. The germline V gene has CDR1 SGHNT and CDR2 YYREEE (reference sequence). The CDR3 loop reads CASSFGSGSTPGELFF. For the CDR3, the DNA is TGTGCCAGCAGCTTCGGAAGCGGGAGTACTCCCGGGGAGCTGTTTTTT.

The CDR3 reads CASSLGYPGNEQFF. The CDR3 nucleotides are TGCGCCAGCAGCTTGGGGTACCCGGGAAATGAGCAGTTCTTC. J is TRBJ2-1 and V is TRBV5-1; possibly TRBD2 for D (5 bases). There are 14 residues in the CDR3. The ends were cut back, 0 bases at V and 7 bases at J, with 11 bases in the middle. Germline lookup yields CDR1 SGHRS and CDR2 YFSETQ.

To note about this clone: Its ends do not fully match the called genes, so a read error is possible. The rearrangement joins TRBV29-1 to TRBJ1-1, with D possibly matching TRBD1 (6 bases). CDR3 size: 12 residues. Germline V lookup: CDR1 SQVTM, CDR2 ANQGSEA. CDR3 residues: CSGEQGNTEAFF. CDR3 in DNA: TGCAGCGGTGAACAGGGGAACACTGAAGCTTTCTTT.

V gene TRBV2 combines with J gene TRBJ2-3; 14 bases match TRBD2. Germline-derived CDR1 and CDR2 are SNHLY and FYNNEI. This CDR3 is 16 amino acids long. Trimming at V came to 9 bases and at J to 0 bases, leaving 5 bases not matched to a gene. The CDR3 DNA reads TGTGCCAGGGGACGACTAGCGGGGGGGAGCACAGATACGCAGTATTTT. Translated: CARGRLAGGSTDTQYF.

The chain recombines TRBV2 with TRBJ2-7; 9 positions match TRBD1. CDR1 and CDR2 (germline): SNHLY, FYNNEI. The CDR3 sequence is 12 residues long. The V gene end was trimmed by 7 bases and the J gene end by 7 bases; junction bases not matched to a gene: 5. The CDR3 loop is CASKQGAREQYF. The CDR3 DNA is TGTGCCAGCAAACAGGGGGCCAGGGAGCAGTACTTC. The entire variable domain, with the rest obtained from reference TRBV2 and TRBJ2-7, is as follows: EPEVTQTPSHQVTQMGQEVILRCVPISNHLYFYWYRQILGQKVEFLVSFYNNEISEKSEIFDDQFSVERPDGSNFTLKIRSTKLEDSAMYFCASKQGAREQYFGPGTRLTVT.

The chain is built from TRBV6-5 and TRBJ2-1, with a tentative D call TRBD2 (5 bases). There are 14 residues in the CDR3. CDR1 is MNHEY and CDR2 is SVGAGI in the germline V gene. Trimming cost V 8 bases and J 2 bases, with 13 bases left between them. CDR3: CASAEMRAYNEQFF. Written as DNA, the CDR3 is TGTGCCAGCGCGGAGATGAGGGCCTACAATGAGCAGTTCTTC.

In its sample, this clone was seen once. CDR3: CSVAQDTRYGYTF. CDR3 nucleotide sequence: TGCAGCGTCGCCCAGGACACCCGATATGGCTACACCTTC. The genes are TRBV29-1 and TRBJ1-2, with a tentative D call TRBD1 (5 bases). Germline lookup yields CDR1 SQVTM and CDR2 ANQGSEA. Trimming shortened V by 6 bases and J by 5 bases, and 16 bases separated the two germline ends. This CDR3 has 13 residues. Supplemented by reference TRBV29-1 and TRBJ1-2, the full variable domain reads SAVISQKPSRDICQRGTSLTIQCQVDSQVTMMFWYRQQPGQSLTLIATANQGSEATYESGFVIDKFPISRPNLTFSTLTVSNMSPEDSSIYLCSVAQDTRYGYTFGSGTRLTVV.

The chain is built from TRBV19 and TRBJ1-1, with D perhaps TRBD1 (6 bases). The CDR3 has 13 amino acids. V was trimmed by 3 bases and J by 11 bases, leaving 16 bases between them. CDR1 and CDR2 from the germline V gene are LNHDA and SQIVND (reference sequence). CDR3 coding DNA: TGTGCCAGTAGTATTGGACAGTCATTAAAGGCTTTCTTT. Translation: CASSIGQSLKAFF.

This clone has just one count. The chain has TRBV7-9 and TRBJ2-1, with 8 bases matching TRBD1. Germline CDR1 and CDR2: SEHNR and FQNEAQ (reference sequence). V lost 3 bases to trimming and J lost 2 bases; unmatched junction nucleotides: 3. CDR3 length: 15 amino acids. CDR3 nucleotide sequence: TGTGCCAGCAGCTTTGGACAGGGACCCTACAATGAGCAGTTCTTC. Translation gives CASSFGQGPYNEQFF.

The rearrangement links TRBV18 to TRBJ1-1; 7 bases line up with TRBD1. V lost 1 base to trimming and J lost 1 base; unmatched junction nucleotides: 3. Germline-derived CDR1 and CDR2 are KGHSH and LQKENI. The CDR3 is 15 residues long. CDR3: CASSPQGAKNTEAFF. As DNA, the CDR3 is TGTGCCAGCTCACCACAGGGGGCAAAGAACACTGAAGCTTTCTTT.

The chain joins TRBV5-1 to TRBJ2-7; D may be TRBD2 (5 bases). V shed 3 bases and J shed 3 bases, with 13 bases lying between them. The CDR3 has 14 amino acids. Germline V gives CDR1 SGHRS, CDR2 YFSETQ. The CDR3 loop is CASSSTTGSYEQYF. The CDR3 DNA is TGCGCCAGCAGCTCTACTACGGGGAGCTACGAGCAGTACTTC.

This chain links TRBV7-2 with TRBJ2-5, with 7 bases lining up with TRBD1. The germline V gene has CDR1 SGHTA and CDR2 FQGNSA. Unmatched junction bases numbered 7, after V lost 5 bases and J lost 4 bases. The CDR3 runs to 14 residues. In DNA, the CDR3 is TGTGCCAGCAGCGCGACAGGGCCTAGAGAGACCCAGTACTTC. Its protein is CASSATGPRETQYF.

The chain combines TRBV19 with TRBJ2-1, with D possibly being TRBD1 (6 bases). Germline V gives CDR1 LNHDA, CDR2 SQIVND (reference sequence). V lost 8 bases and J lost 3, with 8 bases in between. The CDR3 is 12 amino acids. CDR3 in DNA: TGTGCCAGTTTGGACAGCTACAATGAGCAGTTCTTC. Protein: CASLDSYNEQFF.

J is TRBJ1-6 and V is TRBV30, with 7 nucleotides matching TRBD1. Trimming took 4 bases from V and 10 from J; bases not matched to a gene: 10. The CDR3 runs to 14 residues. Germline V gene data show CDR1 as GTSNPN and CDR2 as SVGIG (reference sequence). This CDR3 reads CAWTMTGIFSPLHF. The CDR3 region has the DNA TGTGCCTGGACCATGACAGGGATATTCTCACCCCTCCACTTT.

V is TRBV4-1 and J is TRBJ2-2, with D possibly matching TRBD2 (5 bases). Trimming left V 0 bases short and J 4 bases short, with 15 bases between. Looked up from germline, CDR1 is MGHRA and CDR2 is YSYEKL. The CDR3 consists of 17 residues. The CDR3 DNA follows: TGCGCCAGCAGCCAAGACGGGATCAAACGAGTCACCGGGGAGCTGTTTTTT. Protein product: CASSQDGIKRVTGELFF.

This chain uses TRBV19 with TRBJ2-3; TRBD2 matches at 13 bases. V shed 5 bases and J 2 bases; nucleotides not matched to a gene: 10. The V gene's germline CDR1 is LNHDA and CDR2 SQIVND (reference sequence). The CDR3 has 18 residues. CDR3 region: CASSPGLAGYLTTDTQYF. The CDR3 DNA follows: TGTGCCAGTAGTCCGGGACTAGCGGGATACCTTACCACAGATACGCAGTATTTT.

The rearrangement joins TRBV11-2 to TRBJ1-1; D might be TRBD1 (5 bases). CDR1 and CDR2 from the germline V gene are SGHAT and FQNNGV. Trimming removed 5 bases at V and 10 bases at J, with 14 bases between. The CDR3 runs 12 residues. This chain's CDR3 is CASSTHQGLAFF. CDR3 bases: TGTGCCAGCAGCACTCACCAGGGATTAGCTTTCTTT.

For this clone: No conserved phenylalanine or tryptophan ends this CDR3, so it is likely a read error. The gene calls are TRBV19 and TRBJ1-5, with 9 bases fitting TRBD1. This CDR3 has 14 amino acids. The J segment lost 6 bases and the V segment lost 8 bases, leaving 8 bases of the junction unmatched. The germline CDR1 and CDR2 sequences are LNHDA and SQIVND (reference sequence). The CDR3 nucleotides read TGTGCCAGTTATAAACAGGGGGCTGGTCAGCCCCAGCATCTT. This encodes CASYKQGAGQPQHL.

The rearrangement joins TRBV27 to TRBJ1-1; D remains unclear. This CDR3 is 13 amino acids long. The germline V gene encodes CDR1 MNHEY and CDR2 SMNVEV (reference sequence). The V end lost 3 bases, the J end lost 1 base, and 6 bases lay between the germline ends. This CDR3 is CASSFTANTEAFF. The CDR3, as DNA: TGTGCCAGCAGTTTTACAGCGAACACTGAAGCTTTCTTT.

To note about this clone: As the CDR3 is not closed by the conserved phenylalanine or tryptophan, this likely results from a read error. The chain links TRBV28 to TRBJ1-5, with TRBD1 matching 7 bases. The germline CDR1 and CDR2 sequences are MDHEN and SYDVKM. The CDR3 length is 13 residues. Unmatched junction bases numbered 5, after V lost 6 bases and J lost 6 bases. The CDR3 DNA reads as TGTGCCAGCAGCTCGGACAGGCGTCAGCCCCAGCATGTT. Encoded protein: CASSSDRRQPQHV.

The chain carries TRBV5-6 and TRBJ1-3; the match to TRBD1 covers 7 bases. The CDR3 contains 14 residues. The V and J ends lost 2 bases and 7 bases, in that order; junction bases with no gene match: 6. Germline assignment: CDR1 SGHDT and CDR2 YYEEEE. The CDR3 is CASSLQQGWNTIYF. The CDR3 DNA reads as TGTGCCAGCAGCTTACAACAGGGGTGGAACACCATATATTTT.

The rearrangement links TRBV5-1 to TRBJ2-1, with 9 bases lining up with TRBD2. J gave up 2 bases and V 0 bases, and 3 bases lay outside the gene matches. Per germline, CDR1 SGHRS and CDR2 YFSETQ. The CDR3 is 16 amino acids. CDR3 bases: TGCGCCAGCAGCTTGGGACTAGCGGTTGCCTACAATGAGCAGTTCTTC. This encodes CASSLGLAVAYNEQFF.

The gene calls are TRBV28 and TRBJ1-2, with TRBD1 matching over 8 bases. Germline V gives CDR1 MDHEN, CDR2 SYDVKM. The CDR3 length is 14 residues. V shed 6 bases, J shed 3 bases, and the junction held 6 bases outside the gene matches. In DNA form, the CDR3 reads TGTGCCAGCAGCCTACCGGGACAGGACTATGGCTACACCTTC. Translation: CASSLPGQDYGYTF.

The J gene is TRBJ2-1, the V gene TRBV14; tentatively, D is TRBD2 (5 bases). CDR1 and CDR2 from the germline V gene are SGHDN and FVKESK. The CDR3 loop spans 17 amino acids. V was trimmed by 2 bases and J by 5 bases, leaving 19 bases between them. CDR3 sequence reads: CASSQYGPHGDNNEQFF. DNA for the CDR3: TGTGCCAGCAGCCAATACGGACCACACGGGGATAACAATGAGCAGTTCTTC.

This chain uses TRBV28 with TRBJ2-1; possible D gene TRBD2, 6 bases. CDR3 size: 13 residues. Germline V gives CDR1 MDHEN, CDR2 SYDVKM. Trimming stripped 6 bases from V and 7 bases from J, with 13 bases between. CDR3 protein: CASRGTPVNEQFF. CDR3 coding DNA: TGTGCCAGCAGGGGGACTCCTGTTAATGAGCAGTTCTTC.

J is TRBJ1-6 and V is TRBV29-1; D is uncertain. Looked up from germline, CDR1 is SQVTM and CDR2 is ANQGSEA. The CDR3 is 16 amino acids. The germline V and J ends were trimmed by 6 bases and 10 bases, with 25 bases remaining between them. CDR3 residues: CSVEIRSAAGSSPLHF. As DNA, the CDR3 is TGCAGCGTCGAGATTCGGTCGGCAGCAGGCAGCTCACCCCTCCACTTT.

The rearrangement uses TRBV9 and TRBJ2-3; D gene ambiguous. V was clipped by 0 bases and J by 1 base, with 12 bases between them. Per germline, CDR1 SGDLS and CDR2 YYNGEE. The CDR3 consists of 16 residues. The CDR3 region has the DNA TGTGCCAGCAGCGTAGGACTGATACGGGGCACAGATACGCAGTATTTT. Its translation: CASSVGLIRGTDTQYF. Filled out from reference TRBV9 and TRBJ2-3, the complete variable domain reads DSGVTQTPKHLITATGQRVTLRCSPRSGDLSVYWYQQSLDQGLQFLIQYYNGEERAKGNILERFSAQQFPDLHSELNLSSLELGDSALYFCASSVGLIRGTDTQYFGPGTRLTVL.

V is TRBV6-1 and J is TRBJ2-4, with 10 bases matching TRBD1. The CDR3 sequence is 13 residues long. CDR1 and CDR2 (germline): MNHNS, SASEGT. With V trimmed by 7 bases and J by 7 bases, 4 bases remained unmatched. The CDR3, as DNA: TGTGCCAGCATAGGACAGGGGGGGAACATTCAGTACTTC. Translation gives CASIGQGGNIQYF.

The gene calls are TRBV15 and TRBJ2-7; D possibly corresponds to TRBD2 (5 bases). This CDR3 contains 15 residues. Per the germline V gene, CDR1 is LNHNV and CDR2 is YYDKDF (reference sequence). The V end was cut by 0 bases, the J end by 13 bases, with 22 bases between. In nucleotides, the CDR3 is TGTGCCACCAGCAGAGATCCGGACTCAAGTAGCCCGAATTACTTC. This gives the protein CATSRDPDSSSPNYF.